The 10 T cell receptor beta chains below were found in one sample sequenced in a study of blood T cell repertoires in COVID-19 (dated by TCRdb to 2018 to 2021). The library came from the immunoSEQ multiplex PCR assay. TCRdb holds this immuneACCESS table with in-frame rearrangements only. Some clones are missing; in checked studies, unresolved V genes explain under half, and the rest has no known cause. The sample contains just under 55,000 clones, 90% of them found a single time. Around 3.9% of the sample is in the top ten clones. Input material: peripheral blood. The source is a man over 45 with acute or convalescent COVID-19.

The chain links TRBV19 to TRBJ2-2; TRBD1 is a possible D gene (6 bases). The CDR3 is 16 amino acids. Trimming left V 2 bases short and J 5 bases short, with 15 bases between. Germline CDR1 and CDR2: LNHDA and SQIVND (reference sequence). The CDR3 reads CASSIIAGVGTGELFF. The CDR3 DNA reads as TGTGCCAGTAGTATAATAGCAGGGGTGGGAACCGGGGAGCTGTTTTTT.

The CDR3 DNA sequence: TGTGCCAGCAGCCTGGGACTAGCGAACTACAATGAGCAGTTCTTC. This sequence encodes CASSLGLANYNEQFF. V gene TRBV9 combines with J gene TRBJ2-1; 10 nucleotides agree with TRBD2. Germline V CDR1 and CDR2: SGDLS, YYNGEE. This CDR3 is built from 15 residues. After removal of 4 bases from V and 3 bases from J, the junction contained 4 bases not matched to a gene. Filled out from reference TRBV9 and TRBJ2-1, the complete variable domain reads DSGVTQTPKHLITATGQRVTLRCSPRSGDLSVYWYQQSLDQGLQFLIQYYNGEERAKGNILERFSAQQFPDLHSELNLSSLELGDSALYFCASSLGLANYNEQFFGPGTRLTVL.

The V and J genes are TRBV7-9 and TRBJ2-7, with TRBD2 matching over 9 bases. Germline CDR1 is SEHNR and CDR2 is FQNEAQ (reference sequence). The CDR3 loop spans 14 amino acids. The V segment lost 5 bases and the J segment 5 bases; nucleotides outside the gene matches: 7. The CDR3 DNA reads TGTGCCAGCAGCCGTAGCGGGAGCACAGACGAGCAGTACTTC. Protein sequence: CASSRSGSTDEQYF. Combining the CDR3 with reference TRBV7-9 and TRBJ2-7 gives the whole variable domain DTGVSQNPRHKITKRGQNVTFRCDPISEHNRLYWYRQTLGQGPEFLTYFQNEAQLEKSRLLSDRFSAERPKGSFSTLEIQRTEQGDSAMYLCASSRSGSTDEQYFGPGTRLTVT.

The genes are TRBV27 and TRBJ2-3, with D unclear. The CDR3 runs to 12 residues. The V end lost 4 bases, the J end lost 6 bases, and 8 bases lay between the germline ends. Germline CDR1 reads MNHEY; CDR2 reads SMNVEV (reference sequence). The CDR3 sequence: CASSSLQDTQYF. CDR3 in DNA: TGTGCCAGCAGTTCTCTCCAGGATACGCAGTATTTT.

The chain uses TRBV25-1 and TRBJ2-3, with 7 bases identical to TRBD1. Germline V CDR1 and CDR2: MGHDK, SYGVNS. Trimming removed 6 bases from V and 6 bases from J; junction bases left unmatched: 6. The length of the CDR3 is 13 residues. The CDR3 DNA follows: TGTGCCAGCAGCTTGACAGGGTCGGATACGCAGTATTTT. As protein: CASSLTGSDTQYF.

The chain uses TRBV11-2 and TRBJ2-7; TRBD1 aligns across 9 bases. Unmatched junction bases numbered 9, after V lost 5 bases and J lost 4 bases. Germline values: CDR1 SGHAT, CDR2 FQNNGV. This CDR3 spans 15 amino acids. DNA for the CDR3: TGTGCCAGCAGCCCCGGACAGGGGAAGAAGTACGAGCAGTACTTC. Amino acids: CASSPGQGKKYEQYF.

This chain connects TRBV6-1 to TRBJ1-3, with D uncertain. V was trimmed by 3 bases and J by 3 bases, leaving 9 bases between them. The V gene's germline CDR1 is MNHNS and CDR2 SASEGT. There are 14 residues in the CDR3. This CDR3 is CASSDGGLGNTIYF. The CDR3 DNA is TGTGCCAGCAGTGACGGAGGTCTTGGAAACACCATATATTTT.

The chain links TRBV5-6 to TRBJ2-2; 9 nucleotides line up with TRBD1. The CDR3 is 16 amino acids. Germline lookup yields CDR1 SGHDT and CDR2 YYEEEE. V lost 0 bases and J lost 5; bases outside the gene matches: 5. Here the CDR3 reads CASSLGRQGVTGELFF. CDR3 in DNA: TGTGCCAGCAGCTTGGGGCGACAGGGGGTTACCGGGGAGCTGTTTTTT.

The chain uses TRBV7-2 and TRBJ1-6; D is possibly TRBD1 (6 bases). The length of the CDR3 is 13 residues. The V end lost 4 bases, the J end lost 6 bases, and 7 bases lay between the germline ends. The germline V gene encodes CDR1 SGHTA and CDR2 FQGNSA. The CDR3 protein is CASSSGVNSPLHF. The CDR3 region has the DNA TGTGCCAGCAGCTCAGGGGTTAATTCACCCCTCCACTTT.

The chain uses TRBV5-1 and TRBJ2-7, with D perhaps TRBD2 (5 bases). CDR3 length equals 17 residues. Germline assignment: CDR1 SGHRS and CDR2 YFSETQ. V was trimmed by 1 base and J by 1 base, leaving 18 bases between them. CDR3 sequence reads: CASSLSGLRSGSYEQYF. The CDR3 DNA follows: TGCGCCAGCAGCTTGTCCGGACTCAGGTCAGGTTCCTACGAGCAGTACTTC. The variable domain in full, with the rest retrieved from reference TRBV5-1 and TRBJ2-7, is KAGVTQTPRYLIKTRGQQVTLSCSPISGHRSVSWYQQTPGQGLQFLFEYFSETQRNKGNFPGRFSGRQFSNSRSEMNVSTLELGDSALYLCASSLSGLRSGSYEQYFGPGTRLTVT.